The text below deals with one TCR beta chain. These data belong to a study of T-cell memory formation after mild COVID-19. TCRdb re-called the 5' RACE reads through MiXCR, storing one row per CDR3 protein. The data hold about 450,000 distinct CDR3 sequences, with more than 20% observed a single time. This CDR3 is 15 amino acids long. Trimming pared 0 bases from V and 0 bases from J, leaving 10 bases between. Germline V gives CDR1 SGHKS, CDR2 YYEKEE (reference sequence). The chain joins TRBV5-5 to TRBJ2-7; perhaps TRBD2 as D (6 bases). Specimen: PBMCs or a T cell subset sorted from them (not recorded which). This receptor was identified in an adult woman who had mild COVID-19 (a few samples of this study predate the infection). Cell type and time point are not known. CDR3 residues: CASSLGQTSSYEQYF. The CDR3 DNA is TGTGCCAGCAGCTTGGGGCAGACTAGCTCCTACGAGCAGTACTTC.